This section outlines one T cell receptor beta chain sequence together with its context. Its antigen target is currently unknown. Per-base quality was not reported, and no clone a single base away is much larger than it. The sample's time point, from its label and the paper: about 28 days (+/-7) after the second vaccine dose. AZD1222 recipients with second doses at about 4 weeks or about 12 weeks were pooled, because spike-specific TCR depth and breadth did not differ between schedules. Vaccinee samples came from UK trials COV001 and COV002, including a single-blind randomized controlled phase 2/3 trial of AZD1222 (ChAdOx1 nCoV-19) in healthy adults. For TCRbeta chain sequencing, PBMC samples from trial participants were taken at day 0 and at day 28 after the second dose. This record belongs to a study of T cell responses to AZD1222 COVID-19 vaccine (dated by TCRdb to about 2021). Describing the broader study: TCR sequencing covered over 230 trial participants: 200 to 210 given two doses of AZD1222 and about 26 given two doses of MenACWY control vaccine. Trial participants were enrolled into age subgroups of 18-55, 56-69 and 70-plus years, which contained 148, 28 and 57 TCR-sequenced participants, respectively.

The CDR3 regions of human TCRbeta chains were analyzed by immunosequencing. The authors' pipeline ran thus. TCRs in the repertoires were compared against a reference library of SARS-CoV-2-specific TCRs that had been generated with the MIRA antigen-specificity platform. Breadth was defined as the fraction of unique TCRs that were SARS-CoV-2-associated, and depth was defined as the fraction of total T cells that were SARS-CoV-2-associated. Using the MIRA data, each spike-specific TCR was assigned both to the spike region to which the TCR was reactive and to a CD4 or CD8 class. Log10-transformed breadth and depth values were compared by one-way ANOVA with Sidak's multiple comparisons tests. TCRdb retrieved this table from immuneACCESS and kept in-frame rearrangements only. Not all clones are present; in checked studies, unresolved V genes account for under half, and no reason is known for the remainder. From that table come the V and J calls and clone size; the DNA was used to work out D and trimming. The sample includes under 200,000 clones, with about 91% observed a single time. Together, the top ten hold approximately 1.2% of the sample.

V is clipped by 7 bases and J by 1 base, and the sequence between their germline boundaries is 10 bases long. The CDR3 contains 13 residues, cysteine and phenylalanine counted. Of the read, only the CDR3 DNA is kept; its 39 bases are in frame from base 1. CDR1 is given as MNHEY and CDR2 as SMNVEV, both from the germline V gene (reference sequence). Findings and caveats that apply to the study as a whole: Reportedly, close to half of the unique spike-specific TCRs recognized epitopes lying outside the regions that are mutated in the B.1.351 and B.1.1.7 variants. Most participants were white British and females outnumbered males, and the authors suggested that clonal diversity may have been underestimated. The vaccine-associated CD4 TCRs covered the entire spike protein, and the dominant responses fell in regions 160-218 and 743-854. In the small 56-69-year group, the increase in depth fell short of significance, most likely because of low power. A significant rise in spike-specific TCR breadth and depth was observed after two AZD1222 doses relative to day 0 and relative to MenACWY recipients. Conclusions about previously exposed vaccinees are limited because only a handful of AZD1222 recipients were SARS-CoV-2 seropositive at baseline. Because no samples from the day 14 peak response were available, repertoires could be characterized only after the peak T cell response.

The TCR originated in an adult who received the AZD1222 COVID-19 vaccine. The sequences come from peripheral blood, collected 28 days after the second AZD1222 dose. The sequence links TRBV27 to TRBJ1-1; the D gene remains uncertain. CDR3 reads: CASTHAANTEAFF. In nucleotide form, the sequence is TGTGCCAGCACCCACGCGGCGAACACTGAAGCTTTCTTT.